A selection of T cell receptor beta chains follows, all from one sample in a study of CD8+ T cells in alopecia areata. Sequencing used immunoSEQ multiplex PCR; TCRdb keeps in-frame clones, though not all of them. The sample includes about 200,000 clones, 35% to 40% of them seen just once. The input for sequencing was CD4+ T cells sorted from blood, taken at approximately week 34, from a patient treated with tofacitinib. These receptors came from a human donor with alopecia areata. The CDR3 runs from the conserved cysteine through the conserved F or W. Each record gives: clone size, J gene, V gene, D gene, CDR3 protein, CDR3 DNA. D genes are given only for firm matches. A clone size is listed for some rows: how often the clone was seen (once, few, many), or a class if it is expanded.

>NA|TRBJ1-2|TRBV6-5|NA
CASSAGTPDYGYTF
TGTGCCAGCAGTGCAGGCACCCCAGATTATGGCTACACCTTC
>many|TRBJ2-3|TRBV7-2|NA
CASSSGLSDTQYF
TGTGCCAGCAGCTCAGGACTGTCTGATACGCAGTATTTT
>few|TRBJ1-4|TRBV14|NA
CASSQPGVAEKLFF
TGTGCCAGCAGCCAACCTGGGGTAGCTGAAAAACTGTTTTTT
>NA|TRBJ2-1|TRBV11-2|TRBD2
CASSLGSWASGGHEQFF
TGTGCCAGCAGCTTAGGGTCTTGGGCTAGCGGGGGGCATGAGCAGTTCTTC
>few|TRBJ2-2|TRBV10-3|NA
CATLPGTASVGELFF
TGTGCCACACTACCCGGGACAGCTAGCGTCGGGGAGCTGTTTTTT
>few|TRBJ2-7|TRBV4-2|TRBD1
CASSQGQGRSYEQYF
TGTGCCAGCAGCCAAGGACAGGGACGGTCCTACGAGCAGTACTTC
>NA|TRBJ2-2|TRBV2|TRBD2
CASRRTSENTGELFF
TGTGCCAGCAGACGGACTAGCGAGAACACCGGGGAGCTGTTTTTT
>NA|TRBJ1-2|TRBV6-6|TRBD1
CASRRDRGPVYGYTF
TGTGCCAGCAGGCGGGACAGGGGGCCCGTCTATGGCTACACCTTC
>NA|TRBJ1-1|TRBV30|NA
CAWSPPSRYTEAFF
TGTGCCTGGAGCCCCCCTTCGAGGTACACTGAAGCTTTCTTT
>NA|TRBJ1-2|TRBV7-9|NA
CASSLAWGYTF
TGTGCCAGCAGCTTGGCCTGGGGCTACACCTTC
>few|TRBJ2-7|TRBV27|NA
CASSSPLRGNEQYF
TGTGCCAGCAGTTCCCCCCTACGGGGCAACGAGCAGTACTTC
>few|TRBJ2-4|TRBV7-9|NA
CASSLLPTGPLAKNIQYF
TGTGCCAGCAGCTTACTCCCCACAGGGCCATTAGCCAAAAACATTCAGTACTTC
>NA|TRBJ1-1|TRBV7-9|NA
CASSQISGSTEAFF
TGTGCCAGCAGCCAGATATCAGGGTCCACTGAAGCTTTCTTT
>NA|TRBJ2-7|TRBV7-2|TRBD1
CASHRGQLGEQYF
TGTGCCAGCCATCGGGGACAGCTTGGTGAGCAGTACTTC
>NA|TRBJ1-2|TRBV28|NA
CASGRGAHSINYGYTF
TGTGCCAGCGGGAGAGGGGCCCACAGTATTAACTATGGCTACACCTTC
>few|TRBJ2-1|TRBV11-2|TRBD2
CASSLAGGNEQFF
TGTGCCAGCAGCCTAGCGGGAGGGAATGAGCAGTTCTTC
>few|TRBJ1-2|TRBV6-5|TRBD1
CASIGQGIRGYTF
TGTGCCAGCATCGGACAGGGGATCAGGGGCTACACCTTC
>NA|TRBJ1-1|TRBV6-5|TRBD1
CASSPGQGFSEAFF
TGTGCCAGCAGTCCGGGACAGGGTTTTAGTGAAGCTTTCTTT
>few|TRBJ1-2|TRBV19|NA
CATSLQSTNYGYTF
TGTGCAACCTCCCTACAGAGCACTAACTATGGCTACACCTTC
>NA|TRBJ1-6|TRBV5-1|TRBD1
CASSFTRQGESPLHF
TGCGCCAGCAGCTTCACGAGACAGGGGGAGTCACCCCTCCACTTT
>NA|TRBJ1-5|TRBV7-9|TRBD1
CASSLGHRGSNQPQHF
TGTGCCAGCAGCTTAGGCCACAGGGGGAGCAATCAGCCCCAGCATTTT
>few|TRBJ2-2|TRBV25-1|TRBD2
CASRYPGGGGQGALFF
TGTGCCAGCAGATACCCCGGGGGGGGCGGCCAGGGTGCGCTGTTTTTT
>NA|TRBJ2-3|TRBV5-1|TRBD2
CASQRDLTDTQYF
TGCGCCAGCCAGCGGGACCTCACAGATACGCAGTATTTT
>NA|TRBJ1-2|TRBV2|TRBD1
CASSQGTAQNGYTF
TGTGCCAGCAGTCAAGGGACAGCGCAAAATGGCTACACCTTC
>NA|TRBJ2-3|TRBV28|TRBD2
CASSLRRVSGNTQYF
TGTGCCAGCAGTTTAAGGAGAGTTAGCGGGAATACGCAGTATTTT
>NA|TRBJ1-5|TRBV7-6|NA
CASSQRGDSNQPQHF
TGTGCCAGCAGCCAACGGGGAGATAGCAATCAGCCCCAGCATTTT
>few|TRBJ2-5|TRBV6-5|TRBD1
CASFPSTGMETQYF
TGTGCCAGCTTCCCCTCGACAGGGATGGAGACCCAGTACTTC
>NA|TRBJ2-6|TRBV5-1|NA
CATTLSAGANVLTF
TGCGCCACTACCCTCAGTGCTGGGGCCAACGTCCTGACTTTC
>few|TRBJ2-3|TRBV29-1|TRBD2
CSVGAAGGADTQYF
TGCAGCGTTGGCGCAGCGGGGGGAGCAGATACGCAGTATTTT
>few|TRBJ1-1|TRBV5-6|NA
CASSPILVTEAFF
TGTGCCAGCAGCCCGATCTTGGTTACCGAAGCTTTCTTT
>few|TRBJ2-5|TRBV9|TRBD2
CASSVDSGRGGQETQYF
TGTGCCAGCAGCGTAGATAGCGGGAGGGGCGGCCAAGAGACCCAGTACTTC
>NA|TRBJ2-1|TRBV7-2|TRBD2
CASSLDRTSREQFF
TGTGCCAGCAGCCTAGACCGGACTAGTCGTGAGCAGTTCTTC
>NA|TRBJ1-2|TRBV9|TRBD1
CASSGQGAKGYTF
TGTGCCAGCAGCGGGCAGGGGGCAAAAGGCTACACCTTC
>NA|TRBJ2-1|TRBV6-5|NA
CASSYGGGGDEQFF
TGTGCCAGCAGTTACGGAGGTGGCGGGGATGAGCAGTTCTTC
>few|TRBJ1-4|TRBV7-9|NA
CASTGQTNEKLFF
TGTGCCAGTACAGGTCAAACTAATGAAAAACTGTTTTTT
>NA|TRBJ1-5|TRBV28|NA
CASTGRVVAQHF
TGTGCCAGCACCGGCAGGGTTGTGGCCCAGCATTTT